The T cell receptor beta chain under discussion was sequenced for a study of OX40 agonist ivuxolimab in advanced cancers. Study-level results: Normalized expansion of T-cell clones was also low for some nonresponders. Dose levels from 0.1 to 3.0 mg/kg saw CD4+ and CD8+ blood T cells expand clonally by week 6.

Blood samples were obtained at baseline, cycle 4 day 1, and cycle 7 day 1. Trimming at V came to 6 bases and at J to 8 bases, leaving 4 bases not matched to a gene. CDR1 and CDR2 (germline): SGHTA, FQGTGA. CDR3 length: 12 residues. With respect to this clone: Its antigen is still unknown.

Sequencing was performed with immunoSEQ multiplex PCR; in TCRdb, only in-frame clones are kept and a portion is missing. The table has 50,000 to 65,000 clones, about four fifths seen once. The chain has TRBV7-3 and TRBJ2-1, with 7 bases identical to TRBD1. The sequence was collected from an adult with an advanced solid tumor such as melanoma, head and neck, liver or kidney cancer. The specimen was CD4+ or CD8+ T cells sorted from blood, collected in a trial of the OX40 agonist ivuxolimab. The CDR3 bases are TGTGCCAGCAGTGTCGACAGGGATGAGCAGTTCTTC. Translated: CASSVDRDEQFF.